The 31 T cell receptor beta chains below were found in one sample sequenced in a study of T cells in Graves' hyperthyroidism and ophthalmopathy. Using RNA transcripts as the source, TCR beta CDR3 regions were amplified. First-round RT-PCR of the TCR CDR3 relied on the HTBI primer set. TCRdb re-derived calls from the multiplex PCR reads in MiXCR, one entry per CDR3 protein. The sample holds 300,000 to 350,000 distinct CDR3 sequences; about 14% are singletons and the top ten take around 23%. Sequencing was carried out using blood. Source of these receptors: a woman aged 25 to 39 with Graves' hyperthyroidism.

This clonotype showed up just a few times. The chain uses TRBV7-9 and TRBJ2-7; the D is unclear. Germline CDR1 is SEHNR and CDR2 is FQNEAQ (reference sequence). V lost 4 bases to trimming and J lost 0 bases, with 13 bases between them. This CDR3 has 15 residues. CDR3 in amino acids: CASSSPVESSYEQYF. In DNA, the CDR3 is TGTGCCAGCAGCTCCCCGGTGGAAAGCTCCTACGAGCAGTACTTC.

The V gene is TRBV19, the J gene TRBJ2-6; a weak D match, TRBD1 (5 bases). Germline V gene sequence: CDR1 LNHDA, CDR2 SQIVND (reference sequence). There are 13 residues in the CDR3. Trimming removed 10 bases from V and 2 bases from J, with 9 bases in between. For the CDR3, the DNA is TGTGCCACAAGGACACCTGGGGCCAACGTCCTGACTTTC. Translated: CATRTPGANVLTF. Combining the CDR3 with reference TRBV19 and TRBJ2-6 gives the whole variable domain DGGITQSPKYLFRKEGQNVTLSCEQNLNHDAMYWYRQDPGQGLRLIYYSQIVNDFQKGDIAEGYSVSREKKESFPLTVTSAQKNPTAFYLCATRTPGANVLTFGAGSRLTVL.

This clonotype was seen many times. The genes are TRBV11-2 and TRBJ1-1, with D possibly being TRBD1 (6 bases). Germline lookup yields CDR1 SGHAT and CDR2 FQNNGV. V lost 6 bases to trimming and J lost 1 base, with 21 bases between them. The length of the CDR3 is 17 residues. The CDR3 spells CASSHPRGGNTNTEAFF. The CDR3 DNA reads TGTGCCAGCAGTCACCCTCGGGGGGGCAATACGAACACTGAAGCTTTCTTT.

This clonotype was detected many times. This chain joins TRBV7-8 and TRBJ1-5; D call uncertain. Germline CDR1 is SGHVS and CDR2 is FQNEAQ. The CDR3 length is 13 residues. The V end was cut by 6 bases, the J end by 4 bases, with 10 bases between. The CDR3 reads CASRTGRNQPQHF. The CDR3 DNA is TGTGCCAGCAGGACGGGCCGAAATCAGCCCCAGCATTTT.

This clonotype was observed many times. The rearrangement joins TRBV12-3 or TRBV12-4 to TRBJ2-5; D perhaps matches TRBD2 (5 bases). The CDR3 consists of 13 residues. V was shortened by 7 bases and J by 4 bases, with 13 bases between the two germline ends. CDR3 region: CASKNGKGETQYF. For the CDR3, the DNA is TGTGCCAGCAAGAACGGGAAGGGAGAGACCCAGTACTTC.

In this sample, this clonotype turned up many times. The chain recombines TRBV5-8 with TRBJ2-3; D unresolved. CDR3 length: 14 amino acids. V was shortened by 3 bases and J by 4 bases, with 12 bases between the two germline ends. In germline, CDR1 is SGHTS, CDR2 YDEGEE. CDR3 DNA sequence: TGTGCCAGCAGCTCTGACACCCAGGCAGATACGCAGTATTTT. It codes for CASSSDTQADTQYF.

This clonotype was seen repeatedly, ten times or more. This chain joins TRBV28 and TRBJ2-7; 8 bases line up with TRBD2. The ends lost 7 bases at V and 4 bases at J; junction bases unmatched: 6. This CDR3 spans 13 amino acids. Germline CDR1 and CDR2: MDHEN and SYDVKM. The CDR3 region has the DNA TGTGCCAGCAAGCGAGGCGGGGGGTACGAGCAGTACTTC. This translates into CASKRGGGYEQYF.

At least ten counts were recorded for this clonotype. The CDR3 reads CSARDAVGRETQYF. The CDR3 nucleotides are TGCAGTGCTAGAGATGCGGTGGGGAGAGAGACCCAGTACTTC. The V gene is TRBV20-1, the J gene TRBJ2-5; maybe TRBD2 (5 bases). V lost 0 bases to trimming and J lost 4 bases, with 12 bases between them. This CDR3 region has 14 residues. Germline-derived CDR1 and CDR2 are DFQATT and SNEGSKA (reference sequence).

There are many counts of this clonotype. The CDR3 loop reads CSVLQAGRGPNTEAFF. The CDR3 DNA reads as TGCAGTGTCCTACAGGCGGGCAGGGGGCCCAACACTGAAGCTTTCTTT. The V gene is TRBV20-1, the J gene TRBJ1-1, with 8 bases identical to TRBD1. The CDR3 extends over 16 amino acids. The ends lost 7 bases at V and 2 bases at J; junction bases unmatched: 15. Germline assignment: CDR1 DFQATT and CDR2 SNEGSKA (reference sequence).

This clonotype came up many times. This chain joins TRBV15 and TRBJ1-6; D ambiguous. V gave up 0 bases and J gave up 9 bases, with 12 bases separating them. The length of the CDR3 is 15 residues. Germline assignment: CDR1 LNHNV and CDR2 YYDKDF (reference sequence). The CDR3 DNA follows: TGTGCCACCAGCAGAGATTTGCAGGCTGGTTCACCCCTCCACTTT. This gives the protein CATSRDLQAGSPLHF.

There are a few counts of this clonotype. One end of the junction varies from germline; a read error may be responsible. The chain uses TRBV6-1 and TRBJ1-1, with TRBD1 as a possible D gene (5 bases). The V gene's germline CDR1 is MNHNS and CDR2 SASEGT. The CDR3 is 15 amino acids. DNA for the CDR3: TGTGCCAGCGGTGAATTTGGGGCACCGAACACTGAAGCTTTCTTT. This translates into CASGEFGAPNTEAFF.

The rearrangement uses TRBV20-1 and TRBJ2-1, with TRBD2 matching over 14 bases. Germline trimming cut 0 bases from V and 4 bases from J; bases unmatched to any gene: 11. This CDR3 spans 19 amino acids. The V gene's germline CDR1 is DFQATT and CDR2 SNEGSKA (reference sequence). Here the CDR3 reads CSARDQGGTSGSMYNEQFF. CDR3 nucleotide sequence: TGCAGTGCTAGAGATCAAGGAGGGACTAGCGGGAGTATGTACAATGAGCAGTTCTTC.

This clonotype was recorded at least ten times. The gene calls are TRBV27 and TRBJ2-7, with 8 bases fitting TRBD2. CDR1 and CDR2 from the germline V gene are MNHEY and SMNVEV (reference sequence). The CDR3 totals 14 residues. V lost 2 bases to trimming and J lost 5 bases; unmatched junction nucleotides: 5. The CDR3 DNA sequence: TGTGCCAGCAGTTTAGGTGTACTAGCGGACGAGCAGTACTTC. Translating gives CASSLGVLADEQYF.

This clonotype appeared many times. The chain has TRBV11-1 and TRBJ2-3; unclear D gene. From germline, CDR1 is SGHAT and CDR2 FQDESV (reference sequence). Trimming pared 3 bases from V and 6 bases from J, leaving 7 bases between. The CDR3 length is 12 residues. The CDR3 DNA reads as TGTGCCAGCAGCTTGAGACCGGATACGCAGTATTTT. Protein sequence: CASSLRPDTQYF.

The chain combines TRBV6-1 with TRBJ1-5; 11 positions match TRBD1. Trimming cost V 7 bases and J 0 bases; bases outside gene matches: 11. Germline CDR1 and CDR2: MNHNS and SASEGT. CDR3 length: 18 amino acids. The CDR3 DNA reads TGTGCCAGCACAACCCCCGGACAGGGGGCCTTTAGCAATCAGCCCCAGCATTTT. It yields the protein CASTTPGQGAFSNQPQHF.

The count of this clonotype is one. A read error may be the cause here, since a much bigger clone is one base away. The rearrangement links TRBV2 to TRBJ1-5; the D gene is possibly TRBD1 (5 bases). CDR1 and CDR2 (germline): SNHLY, FYNNEI. The CDR3 is 13 amino acids. As DNA, the CDR3 is TGTGCCAGCACAGGGCTTAGCAATCAGCCCCAGCGTTTT. Its translation: CASTGLSNQPQRF.

This clonotype has a handful of counts. This sequence joins TRBV6-1 and TRBJ1-5; D might be TRBD1 (5 bases). CDR1 and CDR2 from the germline V gene are MNHNS and SASEGT. The CDR3 has 14 residues. The germline V and J ends were trimmed by 7 bases and 5 bases, with 15 bases remaining between them. The DNA for the CDR3 is TGTGCCAGCACCAGAATGGGGGGGGATCAGCCCCAGCATTTT. This translates into CASTRMGGDQPQHF.

This clonotype was found a few times. This CDR3 is missing its conserved last phenylalanine or tryptophan, likely due to a read error. This chain connects TRBV20-1 to TRBJ1-1, with TRBD1 matching 7 bases. CDR3 size: 13 residues. Germline V gives CDR1 DFQATT, CDR2 SNEGSKA (reference sequence). After removal of 5 bases from V and 6 bases from J, the junction contained 9 bases not matched to a gene. The DNA for the CDR3 is TGCAGTGCTCCGACAGGGTGGAAGGCTGAAGCTTTCCTT. It translates to CSAPTGWKAEAFL.

In the case of this clonotype: This could be a read error, since a much larger clone is one nucleotide away. The chain employs TRBV7-8 and TRBJ2-5, with no clear D. CDR3 length: 12 residues. CDR1 SGHVS and CDR2 FQNEAQ come from the germline V gene. Between the trimmed V and J ends, which lost 1 base and 5 bases, there was a span of 5 bases. CDR3 loop: CASSLEWETQYF. Here the CDR3 DNA reads TGTGCCAGCAGCTTAGAATGGGAGACCCAGTACTTC.

This clonotype has a count of ten or more. The genes are TRBV12-3 or TRBV12-4 and TRBJ2-1; D ambiguous. This CDR3 region has 14 residues. The V and J ends lost 6 bases and 2 bases respectively, with 11 bases between them. CDR3 nucleotide sequence: TGTGCCAGCAGCCCGAAGACTGCCTACAATGAGCAGTTCTTC. Encoded protein: CASSPKTAYNEQFF.

In its sample, this clonotype was seen many times. The V call is TRBV11-2, the J call TRBJ2-7; TRBD2 aligns across 7 bases. The germline V gene has CDR1 SGHAT and CDR2 FQNNGV. The V segment lost 4 bases and the J segment 5 bases; nucleotides outside the gene matches: 11. The length of the CDR3 is 15 residues. CDR3 nucleotide sequence: TGTGCCAGCAGCTCATTAGCAGGGAGGGGAGACGAGCAGTACTTC. As protein: CASSSLAGRGDEQYF.

As concerns this clonotype: A read error is possible here, since a much larger clone lies one base away. This chain uses TRBV7-2 with TRBJ2-7, with 12 bases aligning to TRBD2. The CDR3 is 14 residues long. Germline V lookup: CDR1 SGHTA, CDR2 FQGNSA. The DNA of the CDR3 is TGTGCCGGCAGCCACGGAACTAGCGGGAGGCGGCAGTACTTC. Translated, it gives CAGSHGTSGRRQYF.

This clonotype came up a few times. The chain couples TRBV9 to TRBJ2-7; a weak D match, TRBD1 (5 bases). The ends were cut back, 0 bases at V and 3 bases at J, with 10 bases in the middle. The CDR3 totals 14 residues. The V gene's germline CDR1 is SGDLS and CDR2 YYNGEE. The CDR3 spells CASSVGQDIYEQYF. CDR3 DNA: TGTGCCAGCAGCGTAGGGCAGGACATCTACGAGCAGTACTTC.

This clonotype has ten or more counts. J is TRBJ2-1 and V is TRBV12-3 or TRBV12-4; 10 positions agree with TRBD1. The CDR3 loop spans 15 amino acids. Trimming removed 4 bases from V and 5 bases from J; junction bases left unmatched: 5. CDR3 amino acids: CASSWGQGPNNEQFF. The CDR3, as DNA: TGTGCCAGCAGTTGGGGACAGGGGCCAAACAATGAGCAGTTCTTC.

This clonotype occurred many times. This chain links TRBV7-2 with TRBJ2-1, with 12 positions matching TRBD2. The CDR3 sequence is 16 residues long. From germline, CDR1 is SGHTA and CDR2 FQGNSA. The junction had 2 bases not matched to a gene; V was cut back by 1 base and J by 4 bases. The CDR3 sequence: CASSLVTSGSYNEQFF. Written as DNA, the CDR3 is TGTGCCAGCAGCTTAGTGACTAGCGGGAGTTACAATGAGCAGTTCTTC.

The rearrangement uses TRBV29-1 and TRBJ2-2; D not resolved. CDR1 is SQVTM, CDR2 ANQGSEA, per germline. V was cut by 4 bases and J by 2 bases, with 14 bases left in between. CDR3 length: 15 amino acids. CDR3 nucleotide sequence: TGCAGCGTTGCATCCGAGACACCTAACACCGGGGAGCTGTTTTTT. It codes for CSVASETPNTGELFF.

This clonotype was observed at least ten times. CDR3 bases: TGTGCCATCAGTGAGAGGGACAGGGAGGATCCCGGGGAGCTGTTTTTT. This codes for CAISERDREDPGELFF. V is TRBV10-3 and J is TRBJ2-2; 9 bases line up with TRBD1. The CDR3 length is 16 residues. Germline loops: CDR1 ENHRY, CDR2 SYGVKD. Unmatched junction bases numbered 7, after V lost 2 bases and J lost 6 bases.

This clonotype has only a few counts. The V call is TRBV7-9, the J call TRBJ1-2; 9 bases align to TRBD1. The CDR3 is 13 amino acids. Germline lookup yields CDR1 SEHNR and CDR2 FQNEAQ (reference sequence). The trim removed 3 bases at V and 10 bases at J, leaving 6 bases unmatched. CDR3 in DNA: TGTGCCAGCAGCTTTGCACAGGGGGCTGTCTACACCTTC. Translating it yields CASSFAQGAVYTF.

This clonotype was detected ten times or more. This sequence joins TRBV19 and TRBJ1-1; the D gene is possibly TRBD1 (6 bases). Trimming left V 4 bases short and J 6 bases short, with 18 bases between. Germline V CDR1 and CDR2: LNHDA, SQIVND (reference sequence). The CDR3 is made up of 15 amino acids. This chain's CDR3 is CASSKRDTLRAEAFF. Written as DNA, the CDR3 is TGTGCCAGTAGTAAACGGGACACCCTTAGGGCTGAAGCTTTCTTT.

This clonotype was found many times. V usage is TRBV28 and J usage is TRBJ1-6; D perhaps matches TRBD1 (5 bases). Germline assignment: CDR1 MDHEN and CDR2 SYDVKM. The V and J ends lost 7 bases and 5 bases respectively, with 12 bases between them. The CDR3 spans 14 residues. As DNA, the CDR3 is TGTGCCAGCACCACAGGACCGGATAATTCACCCCTCCACTTT. Translating gives CASTTGPDNSPLHF. The complete variable domain, with remaining parts taken from reference TRBV28 and TRBJ1-6, reads DVKVTQSSRYLVKRTGEKVFLECVQDMDHENMFWYRQDPGLGLRLIYFSYDVKMKEKGDIPEGYSVSREKKERFSLILESASTNQTSMYLCASTTGPDNSPLHFGNGTRLTVT.

J is TRBJ2-5 and V is TRBV29-1; no reliable D call. Germline assignment: CDR1 SQVTM and CDR2 ANQGSEA. The CDR3 contains 10 residues. Trimming cost V 5 bases and J 5 bases, with 6 bases left between them. Here the CDR3 reads CSVKGETQYF. CDR3 in DNA: TGCAGCGTTAAAGGGGAGACCCAGTACTTC. Full variable domain (outside the CDR3, taken from reference TRBV29-1 and TRBJ2-5): SAVISQKPSRDICQRGTSLTIQCQVDSQVTMMFWYRQQPGQSLTLIATANQGSEATYESGFVIDKFPISRPNLTFSTLTVSNMSPEDSSIYLCSVKGETQYFGPGTRLLVL.